Presented here are 8 T cell receptor beta chains from one specimen sequenced in a study of T cell changes during pregnancy in multiple sclerosis. Method: immunoSEQ multiplex PCR; TCRdb's copy keeps in-frame clones and lacks some. The table lists approximately 53,000 clones, 85% to 95% of them singletons. The sequences come from CD4+ T cells from peripheral blood mononuclear cells, collected after pregnancy. The receptors shown here come from a female donor in good health, enrolled as a control in a pregnancy study.

This clone was seen only once. V is TRBV30 and J is TRBJ2-7; D uncertain. The germline gives CDR1 GTSNPN, CDR2 SVGIG (reference sequence). The CDR3 contains 12 residues. The V end lost 0 bases, the J end lost 9 bases, and 12 bases lay between the germline ends. CDR3 in DNA: TGTGCCTGGAGTGTACTTACGAGTTTGCAGTACTTC. It is translated as CAWSVLTSLQYF.

The chain couples TRBV5-1 to TRBJ2-5; 16 nucleotides match TRBD2. This CDR3 contains 17 residues. Losses at the gene ends were 4 bases for V and 8 bases for J; bases not matched to a gene: 11. CDR1 is SGHRS and CDR2 is YFSETQ in the germline V gene. CDR3 protein: CASSKGLAGGLGGTQYF. The CDR3 coding sequence is TGCGCCAGCAGCAAGGGACTAGCGGGGGGGCTTGGAGGAACCCAGTACTTC.

This chain joins TRBV4-1 and TRBJ1-2, with TRBD1 as a possible D gene (6 bases). Trimming took 0 bases from V and 7 from J, leaving 18 bases between them. CDR1 and CDR2 from the germline V gene are MGHRA and YSYEKL. The CDR3 length is 16 residues. The CDR3 is CASSQDRVTGLVGYTF. The CDR3 coding sequence is TGCGCCAGCAGCCAAGATCGTGTTACAGGGCTGGTTGGCTACACCTTC.

This clone appeared a single time. The rearrangement uses TRBV7-2 and TRBJ1-4; the D gene is possibly TRBD1 (5 bases). Germline V gives CDR1 SGHTA, CDR2 FQGNSA. This CDR3 spans 14 amino acids. Trimming took off 3 bases at V and 0 bases at J, with 5 bases between the two ends. The CDR3: CASSLTATNEKLFF. DNA of the CDR3: TGTGCCAGCAGCTTGACAGCAACTAATGAAAAACTGTTTTTT.

The gene calls are TRBV10-3 and TRBJ2-7, with 12 bases aligning to TRBD2. The CDR3 runs 17 residues. Trimming cost V 9 bases and J 2 bases; bases outside gene matches: 14. CDR1 is ENHRY and CDR2 is SYGVKD in the germline V gene. The CDR3 sequence is CAIQGGLAGGSPYEQYF. The CDR3 nucleotides are TGTGCCATTCAAGGAGGGCTAGCGGGAGGGTCTCCCTACGAGCAGTACTTC.

The J gene is TRBJ2-2, the V gene TRBV19, with 10 bases aligning to TRBD2. The V and J ends lost 4 bases and 5 bases, in that order; junction bases with no gene match: 7. Germline-derived CDR1 and CDR2 are LNHDA and SQIVND (reference sequence). This CDR3 comprises 16 residues. The CDR3: CASSTLAGMGTGELFF. In DNA, the CDR3 is TGTGCCAGTAGTACACTAGCGGGGATGGGGACCGGGGAGCTGTTTTTT.

This chain links TRBV5-1 with TRBJ2-7, with 10 bases lining up with TRBD1. V was clipped by 5 bases and J by 6 bases; unmatched bases: 5. The germline gives CDR1 SGHRS, CDR2 YFSETQ. This CDR3 has 13 residues. The DNA of the CDR3 is TGCGCCAGCAGTCGGGGACAGGGGAGCGAGCAGTACTTC. It yields the protein CASSRGQGSEQYF.

This chain links TRBV5-1 with TRBJ2-7; 10 positions match TRBD2. The germline CDR1 and CDR2 sequences are SGHRS and YFSETQ. With V trimmed by 4 bases and J by 7 bases, 11 bases remained unmatched. CDR3 length: 15 residues. The CDR3 nucleotides read TGCGCCAGCAGCCCGCAGGCTAGCGGGGGTAAAGAGCAGTACTTC. The encoded protein is CASSPQASGGKEQYF.